This T cell receptor (beta chain) appears in the sequencing data of a study of shared clonotypes between healthy human individuals. Broader study findings: Expectations were that clonotype sharing among donors would be affected by sequencing depth.

CD45RO-negative, CCR7-positively selected cells formed the naive CD8 fraction, excluding terminally differentiated effector memory CD45RA+ cells. The protocol was immunoSEQ multiplex PCR, while the TCRdb copy is restricted to in-frame clones and leaves out a portion. The repertoire has fewer than 1 million clones, roughly 96% of them found once; the top ten carry less than 0.3%. About this clone: Its antigen is undetermined.

Sequencing was carried out using naive CD8+ T cells sorted from blood. This sequence was found in a man aged 30 to 45 in good health.

The DNA for the CDR3 is TGCGCCAGCAGCCAAGAAGACAGAAGAACCTATGGCTACACCTTC. It codes for CASSQEDRRTYGYTF. The chain recombines TRBV4-1 with TRBJ1-2; TRBD1 is a possible D gene (5 bases). CDR1 and CDR2 from the germline V gene are MGHRA and YSYEKL. The CDR3 loop spans 15 amino acids. Trimming removed 0 bases at V and 4 bases at J, with 12 bases between.